This TCR beta chain was sequenced during a study of T cell repertoires in cytomegalovirus infection. Study at large: CMV epitopes, recently identified HLA-C-restricted and well-studied HLA-B-restricted, were used. It can be stated that public TCR beta signatures indicated CMV infection as well as a matching HLA type. Study-wide points: Pooled public TCR beta family frequency picked out CMV carriers with the relevant HLA. HLA-C-restricted CMV-specific TCR beta clonotypes prevailed in the ex vivo response.

The germline V gene encodes CDR1 MNHNS and CDR2 SASEGT. Trimming removed 0 bases at V and 4 bases at J, with 9 bases between. This CDR3 is built from 14 residues. In TCRdb, the reads were re-called with MiXCR into one record per CDR3 protein. The table includes 640,000 or so distinct CDR3 sequences, about 30% detected once. As concerns this clonotype: Its antigen is unknown.

J is TRBJ1-1 and V is TRBV6-1, with D unresolved. This TCR came from a human donor in good health (CMV status not recorded). Some clones in this sample may be carry-over from other donors' samples. The input for sequencing was cultured PBMCs, taken from culture after CMV antigen stimulation. CDR3 DNA: TGTGCCAGCAGTGAAGCGAGGCTCAGCACTGAAGCTTTCTTT. Translating it yields CASSEARLSTEAFF.